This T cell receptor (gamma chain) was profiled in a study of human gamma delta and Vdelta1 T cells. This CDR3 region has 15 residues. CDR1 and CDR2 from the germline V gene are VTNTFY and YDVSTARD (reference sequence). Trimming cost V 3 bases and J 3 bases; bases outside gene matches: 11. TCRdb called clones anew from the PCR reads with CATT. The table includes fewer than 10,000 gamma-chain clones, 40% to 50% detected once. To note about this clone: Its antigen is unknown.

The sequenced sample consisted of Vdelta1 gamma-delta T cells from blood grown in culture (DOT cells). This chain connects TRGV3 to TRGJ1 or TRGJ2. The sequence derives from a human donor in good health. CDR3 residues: CATWDGPTLYYKKLF. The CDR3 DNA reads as TGTGCCACCTGGGACGGGCCCACTCTTTATTATAAGAAACTCTTT.